This TCR beta chain is from a study of T-cell reconstitution after alpha-beta-depleted transplantation in children. Library preparation (for TCRbeta) was performed with unique molecular identifiers. In TCRdb, the PCR reads were re-called with MiXCR into one record per CDR3 protein. The sample carries around 410,000 distinct CDR3 sequences, roughly a tenth recorded once. In its sample, this clonotype was seen many times. Trimming removed 5 bases at V and 3 bases at J, with 14 bases between. Per the germline V gene, CDR1 is SGHRS and CDR2 is YFSETQ. This CDR3 spans 14 amino acids. Specimen: PBMCs from the stem cell graft donor, collected from the stem cell graft. The TCR sequence derives from a human donor who donated a stem cell graft to a child with acute myeloid leukemia. V is TRBV5-1 and J is TRBJ1-1; D unresolved. The CDR3 region is CASRAGPADTEAFF. The CDR3 DNA reads TGCGCCAGCAGGGCCGGCCCGGCGGACACTGAAGCTTTCTTT. Full variable domain (missing parts from reference TRBV5-1 and TRBJ1-1): KAGVTQTPRYLIKTRGQQVTLSCSPISGHRSVSWYQQTPGQGLQFLFEYFSETQRNKGNFPGRFSGRQFSNSRSEMNVSTLELGDSALYLCASRAGPADTEAFFGQGTRLTVV.